This passage covers 4 T cell receptor beta chains from one sample sequenced in a study of tumor-infiltrating lymphocytes in primary liver carcinoma. From around 20-30 mg of unsorted bulk tissue, DNA and RNA were co-extracted together. cDNA specific to TCR beta was made from around 530 ng of total RNA, with a constant-region primer employed for priming. Three nested multiplex PCR rounds, a slightly modified ARM-PCR method, built the TCR beta libraries. Running 10 cycles apiece, the first two PCR rounds relied on TRBV1-TRBV30 forward primers together with a C-beta reverse primer. TCRdb re-analysed the multiplex PCR reads in MiXCR, keeping a single row per CDR3 protein. This repertoire shows about 30,000 distinct CDR3 sequences, around 70% found once; its top ten account for under 40%. Specimen: liver tumor tissue from sampling region 3. Subset noted: tumor region T3, left-lateral pole. The receptors stem from a woman in her twenties or thirties with primary liver carcinoma and hepatitis B virus infection.

Sample share makes this clonotype medium-sized. V and J are TRBV29-1 and TRBJ2-7; D is ambiguous. Germline V gene sequence: CDR1 SQVTM, CDR2 ANQGSEA. Trimming cost V 7 bases and J 3 bases, with 22 bases left between them. This CDR3 is 15 amino acids long. This CDR3 reads CSATGEDKDYYEQYF. The CDR3 bases are TGCAGCGCCACTGGGGAAGATAAGGATTACTACGAGCAGTACTTC.

The chain couples TRBV7-8 to TRBJ2-7; D uncertain. Trimming removed 4 bases at V and 1 base at J, with 23 bases between. The CDR3 is 18 residues long. Germline CDR1 SGHVS, CDR2 FQNEAQ. CDR3 amino acids: CASSSGRGRPMRSYEQYF. The CDR3 nucleotides read TGTGCCAGCAGCTCGGGTCGCGGTCGTCCAATGAGATCCTACGAGCAGTACTTC. The variable domain in full, with the rest retrieved from reference TRBV7-8 and TRBJ2-7, is GAGVSQSPRYKVAKRGQDVALRCDPISGHVSLFWYQQALGQGPEFLTYFQNEAQLDKSGLPSDRFFAERPEGSVSTLKIQRTQQEDSAVYLCASSSGRGRPMRSYEQYFGPGTRLTVT.

Concerning this clonotype: A junction end diverges from the germline sequence, so it may reflect a read error. The chain combines TRBV11-1 with TRBJ2-2; D is possibly TRBD2 (6 bases). The CDR3 consists of 16 residues. The V gene's germline CDR1 is SGHAT and CDR2 FQDESV (reference sequence). The chain's CDR3 is CVGSLVGGTNTVELFF. CDR3 in DNA: TGTGTCGGCAGCTTAGTGGGGGGTACGAACACCGTGGAGCTGTTTTTT.

On this clonotype itself: The junction differs from germline at one of its ends, possibly a read error. The chain employs TRBV5-5 and TRBJ1-6; D is uncertain. The CDR3 consists of 14 residues. The germline CDR1 and CDR2 sequences are SGHKS and YYEKEE (reference sequence). CDR3 DNA sequence: TGTGCCAGGAGCTTGGACGCCAGTAATTCACCCCTCCGCTTT. Protein sequence: CARSLDASNSPLRF.